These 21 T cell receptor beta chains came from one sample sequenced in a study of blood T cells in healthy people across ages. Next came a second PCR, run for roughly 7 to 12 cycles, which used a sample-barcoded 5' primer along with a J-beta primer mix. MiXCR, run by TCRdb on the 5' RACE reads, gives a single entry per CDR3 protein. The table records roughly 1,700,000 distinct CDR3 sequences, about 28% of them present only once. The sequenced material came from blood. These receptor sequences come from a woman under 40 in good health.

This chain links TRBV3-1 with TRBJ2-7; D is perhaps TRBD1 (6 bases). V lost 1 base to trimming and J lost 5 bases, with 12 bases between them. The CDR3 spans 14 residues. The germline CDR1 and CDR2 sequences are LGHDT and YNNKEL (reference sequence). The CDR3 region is CASSQVGRGHEQYF. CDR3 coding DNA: TGTGCCAGCAGCCAAGTGGGCAGGGGCCACGAGCAGTACTTC.

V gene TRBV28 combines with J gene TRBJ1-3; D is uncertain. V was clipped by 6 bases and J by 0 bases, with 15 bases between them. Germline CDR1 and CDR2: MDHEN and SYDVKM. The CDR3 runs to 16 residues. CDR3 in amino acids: CASRRPLGSSGNTIYF. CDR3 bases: TGTGCCAGCAGACGGCCTCTAGGGTCCTCTGGAAACACCATATATTTT.

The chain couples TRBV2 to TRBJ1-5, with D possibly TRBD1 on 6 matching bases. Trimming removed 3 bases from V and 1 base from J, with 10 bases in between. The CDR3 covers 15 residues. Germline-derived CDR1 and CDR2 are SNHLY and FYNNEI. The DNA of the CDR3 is TGTGCCAGCAGTGATCAGGGGTCGAGCAATCAGCCCCAGCATTTT. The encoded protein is CASSDQGSSNQPQHF.

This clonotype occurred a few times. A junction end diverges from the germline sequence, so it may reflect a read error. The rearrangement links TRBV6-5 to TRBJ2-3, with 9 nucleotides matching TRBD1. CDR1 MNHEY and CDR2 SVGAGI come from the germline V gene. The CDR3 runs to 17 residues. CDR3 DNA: TGTGTCAGCAGTTACTCGGGACAGGGTGAAATCTCGGATACGCAGTATTTT. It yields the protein CVSSYSGQGEISDTQYF.

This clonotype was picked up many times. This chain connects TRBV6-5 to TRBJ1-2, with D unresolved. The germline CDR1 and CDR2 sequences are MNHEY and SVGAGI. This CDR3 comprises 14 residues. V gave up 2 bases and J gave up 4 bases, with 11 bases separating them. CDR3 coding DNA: TGTGCCAGCAGTTACCTCGCAGGCCTCTATGGCTACACCTTC. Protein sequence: CASSYLAGLYGYTF.

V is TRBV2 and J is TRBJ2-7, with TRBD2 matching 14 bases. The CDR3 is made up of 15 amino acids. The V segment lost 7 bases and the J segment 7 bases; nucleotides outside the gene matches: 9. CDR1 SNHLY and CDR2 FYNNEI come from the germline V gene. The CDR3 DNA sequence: TGTGCCAGCACCCTGGGACTAGCGGGAGTAAAAGAGCAGTACTTC. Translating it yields CASTLGLAGVKEQYF.

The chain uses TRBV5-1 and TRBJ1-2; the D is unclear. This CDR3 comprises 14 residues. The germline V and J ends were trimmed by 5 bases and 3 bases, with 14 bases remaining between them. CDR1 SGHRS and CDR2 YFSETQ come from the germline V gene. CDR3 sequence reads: CASSLRGFDYGYTF. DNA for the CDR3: TGCGCCAGCAGTTTGAGAGGGTTCGACTATGGCTACACCTTC.

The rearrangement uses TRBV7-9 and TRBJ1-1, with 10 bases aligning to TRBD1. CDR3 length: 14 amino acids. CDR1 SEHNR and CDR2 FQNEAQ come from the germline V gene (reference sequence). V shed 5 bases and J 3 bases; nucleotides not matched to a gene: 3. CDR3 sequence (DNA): TGTGCCAGCAGCGACAGGGGGCCGGACACTGAAGCTTTCTTT. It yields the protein CASSDRGPDTEAFF.

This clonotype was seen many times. CDR3 sequence reads: CASSLSSQGGYEQYF. Written as DNA, the CDR3 is TGTGCCAGCAGTTTATCGTCACAGGGGGGATACGAGCAGTACTTC. This chain connects TRBV27 to TRBJ2-7; 8 bases fit TRBD1. Trimming took 0 bases from V and 4 from J; bases not matched to a gene: 5. CDR3 length: 15 residues. CDR1 is MNHEY and CDR2 is SMNVEV in the germline V gene (reference sequence).

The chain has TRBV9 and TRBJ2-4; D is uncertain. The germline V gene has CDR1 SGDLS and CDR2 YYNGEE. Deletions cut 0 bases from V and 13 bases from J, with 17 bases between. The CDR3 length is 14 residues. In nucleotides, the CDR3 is TGTGCCAGCAGCGTAGAGGGCTTCCCCAATGAGCAGTACTTC. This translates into CASSVEGFPNEQYF.

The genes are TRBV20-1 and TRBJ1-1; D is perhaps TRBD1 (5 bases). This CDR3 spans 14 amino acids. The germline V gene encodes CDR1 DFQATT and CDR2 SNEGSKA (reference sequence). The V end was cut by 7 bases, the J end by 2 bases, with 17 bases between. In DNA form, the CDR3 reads TGCAGTGTCCGCAGGGACGAGGTAAACACTGAAGCTTTCTTT. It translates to CSVRRDEVNTEAFF.

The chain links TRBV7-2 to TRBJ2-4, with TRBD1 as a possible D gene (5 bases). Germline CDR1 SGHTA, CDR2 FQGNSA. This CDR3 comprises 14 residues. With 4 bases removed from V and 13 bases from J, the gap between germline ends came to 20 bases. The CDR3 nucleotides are TGTGCCAGCAGCTGTGGGGCCCCGGTTTATGAGCAGTACTTC. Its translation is CASSCGAPVYEQYF.

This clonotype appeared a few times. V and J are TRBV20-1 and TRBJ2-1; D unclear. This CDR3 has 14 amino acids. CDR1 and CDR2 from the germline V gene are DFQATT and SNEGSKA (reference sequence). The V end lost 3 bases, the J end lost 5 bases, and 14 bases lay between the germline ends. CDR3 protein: CSASKARLHNEQFF. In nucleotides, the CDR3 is TGCAGTGCTAGCAAAGCCCGACTCCACAATGAGCAGTTCTTC.

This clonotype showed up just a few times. The CDR3 DNA follows: TGTGCCGCCCAGTCTGGGGCCAACGTCCTGACTTTC. Amino acid sequence: CAAQSGANVLTF. The V and J genes are TRBV28 and TRBJ2-6; unclear D gene. Germline values: CDR1 MDHEN, CDR2 SYDVKM. The CDR3 consists of 12 residues. Trimming removed 11 bases at V and 1 base at J, with 6 bases between.

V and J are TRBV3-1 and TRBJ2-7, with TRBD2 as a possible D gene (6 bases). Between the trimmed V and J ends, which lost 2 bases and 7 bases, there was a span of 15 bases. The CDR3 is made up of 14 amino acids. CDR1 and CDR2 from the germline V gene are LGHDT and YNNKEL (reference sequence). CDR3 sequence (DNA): TGTGCCAGCAGCCAAATTGGACCCGGAGGGGAGCAGTACTTC. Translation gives CASSQIGPGGEQYF.

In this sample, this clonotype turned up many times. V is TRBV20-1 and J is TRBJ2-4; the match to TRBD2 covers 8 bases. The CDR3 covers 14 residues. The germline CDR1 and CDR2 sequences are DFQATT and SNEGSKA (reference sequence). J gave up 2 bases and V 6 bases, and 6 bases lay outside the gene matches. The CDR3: CSASGGGSKNIQYF. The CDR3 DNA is TGCAGTGCCTCCGGGGGGGGTTCCAAAAACATTCAGTACTTC.

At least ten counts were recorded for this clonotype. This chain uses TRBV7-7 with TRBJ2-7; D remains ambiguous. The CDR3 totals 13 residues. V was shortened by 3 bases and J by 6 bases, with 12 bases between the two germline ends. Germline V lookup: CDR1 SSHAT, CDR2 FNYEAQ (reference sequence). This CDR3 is CASSLAPSGEQYF. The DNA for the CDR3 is TGTGCCAGCAGCTTGGCCCCGTCAGGCGAGCAGTACTTC.

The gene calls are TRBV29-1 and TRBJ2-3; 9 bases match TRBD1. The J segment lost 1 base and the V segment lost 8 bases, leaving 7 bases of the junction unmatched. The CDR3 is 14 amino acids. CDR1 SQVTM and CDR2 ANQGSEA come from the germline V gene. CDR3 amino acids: CSSMRTGGTDTQYF. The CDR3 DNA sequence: TGCAGCTCCATGCGGACAGGGGGCACAGATACGCAGTATTTT.

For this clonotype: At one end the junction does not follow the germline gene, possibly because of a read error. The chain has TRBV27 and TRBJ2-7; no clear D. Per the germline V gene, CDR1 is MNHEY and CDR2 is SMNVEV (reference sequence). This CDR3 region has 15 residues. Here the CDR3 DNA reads TGTGCCTGCAGGCCGGATGCAGTGAGCTCCTACGAGCAGTACTTC. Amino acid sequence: CACRPDAVSSYEQYF.

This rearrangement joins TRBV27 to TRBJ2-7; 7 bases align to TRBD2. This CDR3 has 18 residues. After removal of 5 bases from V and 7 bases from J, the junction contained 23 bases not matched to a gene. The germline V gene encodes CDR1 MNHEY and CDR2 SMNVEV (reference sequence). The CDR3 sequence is CASSRGGLDPRTPEEQYF. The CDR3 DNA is TGTGCCAGCAGTAGAGGAGGACTAGACCCTAGAACGCCGGAAGAGCAGTACTTC.

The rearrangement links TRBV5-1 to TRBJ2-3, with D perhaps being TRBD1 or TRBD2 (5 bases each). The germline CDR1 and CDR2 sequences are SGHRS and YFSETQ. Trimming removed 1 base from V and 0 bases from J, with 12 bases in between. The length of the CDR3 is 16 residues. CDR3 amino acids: CASSLSGPHSTDTQYF. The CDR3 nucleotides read TGCGCCAGCAGCTTGTCGGGGCCCCATAGCACAGATACGCAGTATTTT.